The TCR beta chain described here comes from a study of T cells in placental villitis. Study findings and constraints: Limited clone sharing suggested no single initiating antigen in villitis of unknown etiology. Villitis of unknown etiology placentae had higher clonality than controls, median roughly 0.054 versus 0.0055.

On this clone itself: Its cognate antigen is unknown.

Sequencing used immunoSEQ v4. Clones were read by immunoSEQ multiplex PCR, and TCRdb kept only the in-frame ones, dropping some. The sample has about 750 clones; around 82% are singletons. Approximately 10 placentae had high-grade villitis of unknown etiology. Mothers with villitis of unknown etiology had more pregnancies, births and miscarriages. The specimen sequenced was placental tissue containing maternal and fetal cells. The receptor's source is a human patient with villitis of unknown etiology; the placental T cells may come from both mother and fetus.

The CDR3 here is CASSLEGEYTEAFF. CDR3 nucleotide sequence: TGTGCCAGCAGCTTAGAGGGAGAGTACACTGAAGCTTTCTTT. This chain links TRBV13 with TRBJ1-1; no clear D. CDR1 is PRHDT, CDR2 FYEKMQ, per germline (reference sequence). Trimming took 1 base from V and 3 from J, leaving 9 bases between them. This CDR3 is built from 14 residues.